The source of this TCR beta chain is a study of shared clonotypes between healthy human individuals. This clone was recorded once. Using immunoSEQ multiplex PCR, the repertoire was profiled, and TCRdb retains in-frame clones only, with some absent. The table has 1.5 million to 1.9 million clones, 95% to 99% seen once. The CDR3 length is 15 residues. Trimming took off 5 bases at V and 4 bases at J, with 18 bases between the two ends. Germline values: CDR1 SGHTA, CDR2 FQGNSA. The rearrangement links TRBV7-2 to TRBJ2-7, with D perhaps TRBD1 (6 bases). The sequence was obtained from a man aged 25-45 years in good health. The material sequenced was naive CD4+ T cells sorted from blood. Subset defined: CD45RA+ positively selected. The CDR3 here is CASSLQNQGFYEQYF. The CDR3 DNA reads TGTGCCAGCAGCCTCCAAAATCAGGGGTTTTACGAGCAGTACTTC.